This note documents a single T cell receptor beta chain sequence. This sample was included in a study of control samples from healthy donors and cancer patients. Losses at the gene ends were 2 bases for V and 4 bases for J; bases not matched to a gene: 9. Looked up from germline, CDR1 is MNHEY and CDR2 is SVGAGI. The CDR3 consists of 16 residues. Method: immunoSEQ multiplex PCR; TCRdb's copy keeps in-frame clones and lacks some. This sample yields approximately 52,000 clones, of which 88% are seen a single time; more than 3.5% belongs to the top ten. The receptor's source is a man in his fifties in good health. Sequencing was performed on blood. The V and J genes are TRBV6-5 and TRBJ1-2; 8 positions match TRBD1. In nucleotides, the CDR3 is TGTGCCAGCAGTTACCTCGGACAGGGCCTCCCCTATGGCTACACCTTC. Translating gives CASSYLGQGLPYGYTF.